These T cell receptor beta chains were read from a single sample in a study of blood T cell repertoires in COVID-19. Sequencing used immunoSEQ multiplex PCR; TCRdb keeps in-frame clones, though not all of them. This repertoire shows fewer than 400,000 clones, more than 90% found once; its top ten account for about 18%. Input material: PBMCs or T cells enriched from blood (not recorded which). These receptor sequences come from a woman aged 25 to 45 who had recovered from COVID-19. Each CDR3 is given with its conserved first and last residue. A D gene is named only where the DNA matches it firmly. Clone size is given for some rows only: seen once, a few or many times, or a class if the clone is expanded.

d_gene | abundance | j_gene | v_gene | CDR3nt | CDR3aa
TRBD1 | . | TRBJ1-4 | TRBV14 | TGTGCCAGCAGCCAAGATCCCCCCGACAGGGTGAGGCTCGGGGATGAAAAACTGTTTTTT | CASSQDPPDRVRLGDEKLFF
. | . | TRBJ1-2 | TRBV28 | TGTGCCAGCAGTCTCACAGTAACTCGCGGCTACACCTTC | CASSLTVTRGYTF
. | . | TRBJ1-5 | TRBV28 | TGTGCCAGCATTAATAGCAATCAGCCCCAGCATTTT | CASINSNQPQHF
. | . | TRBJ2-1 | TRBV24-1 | TGTGCCACCAGTGATTTGCAGGCGGGGCGGGATGAGCAGTTCTTC | CATSDLQAGRDEQFF
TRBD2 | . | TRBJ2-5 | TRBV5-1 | TGCGCCAGCAGCTTAGAACTAGCGGGGCTCCGAATACAAGAGACCCAGTACTTC | CASSLELAGLRIQETQYF
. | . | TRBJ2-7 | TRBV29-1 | TGCAGCGTTGTAACTGGCTACGAGCAGTACTTC | CSVVTGYEQYF
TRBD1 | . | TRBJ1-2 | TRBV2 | TGTGCCAGCGGTCAGGGGCTTGTACAGGGGGATGGCTACACCTTC | CASGQGLVQGDGYTF
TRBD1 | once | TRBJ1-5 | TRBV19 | TGTGCCAGTAGCCCCACCGCCCCCCGATGGGGGACAGGGCGTCCTCAGCCCCAGCATTTT | CASSPTAPRWGTGRPQPQHF
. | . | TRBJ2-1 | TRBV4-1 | TGCGCCAGCAGCCAAGAGCGGGTGGACCCCTCCTACAATGAGCAGTTCTTC | CASSQERVDPSYNEQFF
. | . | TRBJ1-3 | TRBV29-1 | TGCAGCGTTCGCTCTGGAAACACCATATATTTT | CSVRSGNTIYF
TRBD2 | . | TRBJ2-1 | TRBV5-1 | TGCGCCAGCAAGTCGCGAGCGGGAGCTGAGTATGAGCAGTTCTTC | CASKSRAGAEYEQFF
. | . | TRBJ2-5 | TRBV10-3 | TGTGCCATCAGTGAGGATGGACGGACACAAGAGACCCAGTACTTC | CAISEDGRTQETQYF
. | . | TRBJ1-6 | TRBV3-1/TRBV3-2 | TGTGCCAGCAGCCGGTCCAAGGGGGGGAATAATTCACCCCTCCACTTT | CASSRSKGGNNSPLHF
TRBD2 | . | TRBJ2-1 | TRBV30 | TGTGCCTGGTCCTGGGAGGGGACTAGTAATCATGGGTGCGGCAATGAGCAGTTCTTC | CAWSWEGTSNHGCGNEQFF
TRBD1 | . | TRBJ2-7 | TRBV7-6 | TGTGCCAGCAGCCTAACCGGGGGGACAGGGGGCTTCCACGAGCAGTACTTC | CASSLTGGTGGFHEQYF
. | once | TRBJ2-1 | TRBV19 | TGTGCCAGTAGTATGGTACAGAGCTCCTACAATGAGCAGTTCTTC | CASSMVQSSYNEQFF
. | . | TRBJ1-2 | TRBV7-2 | TGTGCCAGCAGCTCTAGCGGGTATCTTTCGGGGAAGGGCTACACCTTC | CASSSSGYLSGKGYTF
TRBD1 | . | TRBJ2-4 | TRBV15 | TGTGCCACCAGCAGACCCTCCGGGACAGGGGGGCTTAAAGGCAAAAACATTCAGTACTTC | CATSRPSGTGGLKGKNIQYF
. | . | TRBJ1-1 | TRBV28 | TGTGCCAGCAGTGAGGCGCCGGGACAGAACACTGAAGCTTTCTTT | CASSEAPGQNTEAFF
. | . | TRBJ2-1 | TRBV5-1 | TGCGCCAGCACGCAGGGAATAAGCTCCTACAATGAGCAGTTCTTC | CASTQGISSYNEQFF
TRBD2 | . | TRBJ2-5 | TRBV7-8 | TGTGCCAGCAACCATCCACTGCGGGAGAGGGTGGAGACCCAGTACTTC | CASNHPLRERVETQYF
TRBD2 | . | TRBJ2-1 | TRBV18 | TGTGCCAGCTCACTCTCGGGAGGGCTGGTTGGTAATGAGCAGTTCTTC | CASSLSGGLVGNEQFF
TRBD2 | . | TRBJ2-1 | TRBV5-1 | TGCGCCAGCAGCGTCGATCCGGGACTACCTAATGAGCAGTTCTTC | CASSVDPGLPNEQFF
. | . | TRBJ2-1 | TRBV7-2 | TGTGCCAGCAGCCCCACGGGAGACGGGTACAATGAGCAGTTCTTC | CASSPTGDGYNEQFF
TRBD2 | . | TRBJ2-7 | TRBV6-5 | TGTGCCAGCGTGTTGCTAGCGGGAGTTTACGAGCAGTACTTC | CASVLLAGVYEQYF
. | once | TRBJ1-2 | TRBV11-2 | TGTGCCAGCAGCTTAGCGCCGGGTCAGTATGGCTACACCTTC | CASSLAPGQYGYTF
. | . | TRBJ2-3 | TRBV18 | TGTGCCAGCTCATCACGACAGAGCACAGATACGCAGTATTTT | CASSSRQSTDTQYF
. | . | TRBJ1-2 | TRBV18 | TGTGCCAGCTCATCTGCAGGGTATGGCTACACCTTC | CASSSAGYGYTF
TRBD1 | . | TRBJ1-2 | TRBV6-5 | TGTGCCAGCAGTCCATGGGGGACAGGGGGAAAGGGCTACACCTTC | CASSPWGTGGKGYTF
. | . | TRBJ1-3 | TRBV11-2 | TGTGCCAGCAGCTTTCCAGGGGGAAACACCATATATTTT | CASSFPGGNTIYF
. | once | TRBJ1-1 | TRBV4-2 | TGTGCCAGCAGCCTCGTCCGGAGGGACACTGAAGCTTTCTTT | CASSLVRRDTEAFF
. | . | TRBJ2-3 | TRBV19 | TGTGCCAGTAGTATGAGGGCGGGACCCACAGATACGCAGTATTTT | CASSMRAGPTDTQYF
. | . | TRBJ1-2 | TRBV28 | TGTGCCAGCCAAGGGGCTGAGTACTATGGCTACACCTTC | CASQGAEYYGYTF
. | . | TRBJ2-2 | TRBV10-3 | TGTGCCATCAGGGACAGGAACACCGGGGAGCTGTTTTTT | CAIRDRNTGELFF
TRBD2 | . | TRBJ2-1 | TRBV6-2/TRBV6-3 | TGTGCCAGCAGTCTCAGAGGGGCCGAGTGGCGGGGGAATGAGCAGTTCTTC | CASSLRGAEWRGNEQFF
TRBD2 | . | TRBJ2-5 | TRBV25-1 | TGTGCCAGCAGTGAATGGACTAGCGGCCAAGAGACCCAGTACTTC | CASSEWTSGQETQYF
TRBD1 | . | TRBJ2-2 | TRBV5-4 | TGTGCCAGCAGCTTATCGGACAGGTACTACACCGGGGAGCTGTTTTTT | CASSLSDRYYTGELFF
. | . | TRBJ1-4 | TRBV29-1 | TGCAGCGTTGTAGGGGCTAATGAAAAACTGTTTTTT | CSVVGANEKLFF
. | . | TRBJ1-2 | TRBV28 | TGTGCCAGCAGTTTTCTAGACGGCGGCTATGGCTACACCTTC | CASSFLDGGYGYTF
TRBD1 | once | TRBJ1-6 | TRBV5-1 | TGCGCCAGCAGCCGGGACAGGGCGGCACCCCTCCACTTT | CASSRDRAAPLHF
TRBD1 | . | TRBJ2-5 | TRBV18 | TGTGCCAGCTCACGGGGACAGGGATTGGGAGAGACCCAGTACTTC | CASSRGQGLGETQYF
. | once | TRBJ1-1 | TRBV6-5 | TGTGCCAGCAGTTACGGCCTGGGGGGATCCACTGAAGCTTTCTTT | CASSYGLGGSTEAFF
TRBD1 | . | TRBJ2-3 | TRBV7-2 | TGTGCCAGCAGCGTTGACAGGGGGGATACGCAGTATTTT | CASSVDRGDTQYF
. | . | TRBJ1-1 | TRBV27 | TGTGCCAGCAGTCCGTATTCTACAGGGCAAACTGAAGCTTTCTTT | CASSPYSTGQTEAFF
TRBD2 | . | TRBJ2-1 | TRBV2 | TGTGCCAGCAGTGAAGAGGGACTAGCGGGAGCAGGGTCCTACAATGAGCAGTTCTTC | CASSEEGLAGAGSYNEQFF
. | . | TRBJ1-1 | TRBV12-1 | TGTGCCAGCTCGTTTAACACTGAAGCTTTCTTT | CASSFNTEAFF
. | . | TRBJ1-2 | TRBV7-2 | TGTGCCAGCGGCGCTTCTGGGCAGCATGGCTACACCTTC | CASGASGQHGYTF
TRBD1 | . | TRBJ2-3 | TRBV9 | TGTGCCAGCAGAGGGACAGGGACGACGCAGTATTTT | CASRGTGTTQYF
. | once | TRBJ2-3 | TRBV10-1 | TGCGCCAGCAGTGAGGGCTCCCTCCCAGCGCAGTATTTT | CASSEGSLPAQYF
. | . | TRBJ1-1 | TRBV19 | TGTGCCAGTAGGATGTCGGGGTTGAACACTGAAGCTTTCTTT | CASRMSGLNTEAFF
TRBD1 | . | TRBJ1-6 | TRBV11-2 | TGTGCCAGCAGGCCCGGGACAGGGGTTATTTCACCCCTCCACTTT | CASRPGTGVISPLHF
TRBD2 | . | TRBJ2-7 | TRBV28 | TGTGCCAGCAGCCCAGTCTACGCGGGGGGCCTTCGCGAGCAGTACTTC | CASSPVYAGGLREQYF
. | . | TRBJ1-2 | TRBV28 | TGTGCCAGCAGTTTGCCGAGACAAAACTATGGCTACACCTTC | CASSLPRQNYGYTF
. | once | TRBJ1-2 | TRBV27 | TGTGCCAGCAGTTTGGGACATTCTTATTTTGGCTACACCTTC | CASSLGHSYFGYTF
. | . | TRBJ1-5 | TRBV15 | TGTGCCACCAGCGGGTGGGGAGGCAATCAGCCCCAGCATTTT | CATSGWGGNQPQHF
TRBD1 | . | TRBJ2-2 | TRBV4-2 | TGTGCCAGCAGCCAGCCCGGGACAGGGGTTACCGGGGAGCTGTTTTTT | CASSQPGTGVTGELFF
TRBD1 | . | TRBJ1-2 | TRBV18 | TGTGCCAGCTCACGAACGAGATTTCGGGGACAGGGCGGAGGCTACACCTTC | CASSRTRFRGQGGGYTF
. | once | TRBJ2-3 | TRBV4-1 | TGCGCCAGCAGCCAAGATCATCGGGATACGCAGTATTTT | CASSQDHRDTQYF
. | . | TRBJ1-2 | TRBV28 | TGTGCCAGCAGTCCCCGCGGCGCCCTTAACTATGGCTACACCTTC | CASSPRGALNYGYTF